The clone carrying this TCR beta chain was seen a few times. Its antigen is currently unknown. This specimen comes from a study of T cell repertoires in cytomegalovirus infection. TCRdb itself ran the reads through MiXCR, one entry per CDR3 protein. The table records 360,000 or so distinct CDR3 sequences, roughly a third of them present only once. Study conclusions and caveats: Carriage of CMV together with the relevant HLA was identifiable through cumulative public TCR beta family frequency. Dominant in the ex vivo response were TCR beta clonotypes restricted by HLA-C and specific for CMV.

Per the germline V gene, CDR1 is SGHNT and CDR2 is YENEEA. The CDR3 contains 14 residues. The germline V and J ends were trimmed by 1 base and 3 bases, with 10 bases remaining between them. The chain has TRBV11-3 and TRBJ2-7; no definite D call. The clonotype comes from a human donor in good health (CMV status not recorded). Some clones in this sample may be carry-over from other donors' samples. The specimen was cultured PBMCs, collected from culture after CMV antigen stimulation. The CDR3 spells CASSLAGESYEQYV. The CDR3 DNA reads as TGTGCCAGCAGCTTAGCCGGAGAGAGCTACGAGCAGTACGTC.